The clone carrying this T cell receptor beta chain has a single count. The antigen remains unidentified. Profiled with immunoSEQ multiplex PCR; TCRdb holds only in-frame clones, not every one. The data hold hundreds of thousands of clones, with approximately 87% observed a single time. The data belong to a study of cytomegalovirus exposure and HLA in healthy donors. At the level of the study: In a later analysis, it was reported that the 110 or so validation repertoires had been produced on the same platform as the roughly 700 repertoires belonging to the first cohort.

The donors were in the roughly 110-subject validation cohort; that cohort was separate from the roughly 700-subject first cohort. Whole-study results and caveats: The study recorded 164 TCR beta chains that were cytomegalovirus-associated. Many donors shared some public TCRs, even though most TCR sequences were rare.

Trimming shortened V by 2 bases and J by 9 bases, and 11 bases separated the two germline ends. The CDR3 has 13 residues. Germline V gives CDR1 SGHVS, CDR2 FQNEAQ. This TCR was recovered from a woman aged 18-35 years in good health and CMV-seronegative. The chain employs TRBV7-8 and TRBJ1-5; D gene uncertain. Material for sequencing was PBMCs. The CDR3 here is CASSLMRVGPQHF. CDR3 DNA: TGTGCCAGCAGCTTAATGCGGGTCGGGCCCCAGCATTTT.